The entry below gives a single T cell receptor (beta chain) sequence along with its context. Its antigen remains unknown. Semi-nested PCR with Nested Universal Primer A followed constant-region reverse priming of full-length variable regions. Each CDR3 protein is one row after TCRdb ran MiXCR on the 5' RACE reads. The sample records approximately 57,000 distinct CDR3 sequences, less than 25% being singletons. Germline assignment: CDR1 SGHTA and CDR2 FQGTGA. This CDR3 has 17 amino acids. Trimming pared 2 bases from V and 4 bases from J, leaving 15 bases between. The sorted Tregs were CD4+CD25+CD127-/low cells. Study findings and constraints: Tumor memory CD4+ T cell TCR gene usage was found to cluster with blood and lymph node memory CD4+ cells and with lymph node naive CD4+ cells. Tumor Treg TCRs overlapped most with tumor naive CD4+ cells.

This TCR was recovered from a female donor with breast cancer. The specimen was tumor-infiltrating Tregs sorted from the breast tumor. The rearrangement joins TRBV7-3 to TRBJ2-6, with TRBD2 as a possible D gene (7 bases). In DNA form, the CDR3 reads TGTGCCAGCAGCTTAGGCGGGGGCCGCGGGGGGGCCAACGTCCTGACTTTC. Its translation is CASSLGGGRGGANVLTF.